The entry that follows covers one T cell receptor beta chain sequence. The antigen remains undetermined. This entry comes from a study of graft-versus-host responses after intestinal transplantation. General study points: Recipient-marrow GvH clones were detected, some having first appeared in ileum or blood.

The CDR3 runs 14 residues. V lost 0 bases and J lost 1, with 7 bases in between. Germline CDR1 MGHRA, CDR2 YSYEKL. Using immunoSEQ multiplex PCR, the repertoire was profiled, and TCRdb retains in-frame clones only, with some absent. Seen here are 95,000 or so clones, 75% to 95% observed once, and the top ten hold more than 15%. Material: PBMCs, obtained 453 days after intestinal transplant. This clonotype was sampled from a human patient who received an intestinal transplant, so some T cells may come from the graft donor. The chain has TRBV4-1 and TRBJ2-7; D unclear. The CDR3 reads CASSQEGSSYEQYF. In nucleotides, the CDR3 is TGCGCCAGCAGCCAAGAGGGCAGTTCCTACGAGCAGTACTTC.